This is a list of T cell receptor beta chains from one sample in a study of shared clonotypes between healthy human individuals. TCRdb's table, derived via immunoSEQ multiplex PCR, lists solely in-frame clones and lacks some. The sample yields approximately 530,000 clones, roughly 95% seen once. Sequenced input: naive CD4+ T cells sorted from blood. These receptor sequences come from a woman aged 25 to 39 in good health. CDR3s include the opening cysteine and the closing phenylalanine or tryptophan. Fields, in order: V gene, clone size, D gene, CDR3 protein. The D gene is left open where the match is weak. Not all rows give a size; the values are once, few, many and, for expanded clones, a class.

V: TRBV7-2; size: -; D: -; CDR3: CASSLGGNSYEQYF
V: TRBV19; size: -; D: -; CDR3: CAASYPNQPQHF
V: TRBV5-4; size: -; D: -; CDR3: CASSLGGATSTEAFF
V: TRBV27; size: -; D: -; CDR3: CASSYALGANYGYTF
V: TRBV4-1; size: -; D: TRBD2; CDR3: CASSPLAGSSYNEQFF
V: TRBV28; size: -; D: -; CDR3: CASTPFPNQPQHF
V: TRBV28; size: once; D: -; CDR3: CASKVQVQSYEQYF
V: TRBV10-3; size: -; D: TRBD1; CDR3: CAISLGQMNTEAFF
V: TRBV28; size: -; D: -; CDR3: CASSIKQGASYEQYF
V: TRBV7-2; size: once; D: -; CDR3: CASKQLPFLGDNEQFF
V: TRBV4-1; size: once; D: TRBD1; CDR3: CASSHGQGARGELFF
V: TRBV6-1; size: -; D: TRBD1; CDR3: CASSALDRVYEQYF
V: TRBV28; size: -; D: -; CDR3: CASVPGGSNQPQHF
V: TRBV6-5; size: -; D: -; CDR3: CASSYSQANYEQYF
V: TRBV27; size: -; D: TRBD2; CDR3: CASSSLTSGRRAYEQYF
V: TRBV27; size: -; D: TRBD1; CDR3: CASSLLVPGQGAYNEQFF
V: TRBV7-3; size: -; D: TRBD2; CDR3: CASSLSAGGWKTQYF
V: TRBV18; size: -; D: TRBD2; CDR3: CASSPPGLAGAKGDTQYF
V: TRBV19; size: -; D: -; CDR3: CASTDRGGQTQYF
V: TRBV5-1; size: -; D: TRBD2; CDR3: CASSPILAGEETQYF
V: TRBV28; size: -; D: -; CDR3: CASSLAAVADTQYF
V: TRBV5-1; size: -; D: -; CDR3: CASSRGQGGETQYF
V: TRBV19; size: -; D: -; CDR3: CASSPGRNSGNTIYF
V: TRBV5-1; size: -; D: -; CDR3: CASSLDGLGSAEAFF
V: TRBV5-5; size: -; D: -; CDR3: CASSAIQRYGYTF
V: TRBV28; size: -; D: TRBD2; CDR3: CASSSGGSSAPYEQYF
V: TRBV10-3; size: -; D: TRBD1; CDR3: CAMKHTTGWGYTF
V: TRBV21-1; size: -; D: -; CDR3: CASSKFNSYEQYF
V: TRBV10-3; size: -; D: -; CDR3: CAISEWDGSYGYTF
V: TRBV30; size: -; D: -; CDR3: CALKRGVGYTF
V: TRBV27; size: once; D: -; CDR3: CASTRGGGYGYTF
V: TRBV5-1; size: -; D: TRBD1; CDR3: CASSLGQGPTDTQYF
V: TRBV2; size: once; D: TRBD1; CDR3: CASRRGTENNQPQHF
V: TRBV2; size: -; D: -; CDR3: CASSALSTDTQYF
V: TRBV28; size: -; D: -; CDR3: CASSEGVTTEAFF
V: TRBV7-9; size: -; D: TRBD2; CDR3: CASSPPSGELSGELFF
V: TRBV6-1; size: -; D: -; CDR3: CASSEEGGTGELFF
V: TRBV7-7; size: -; D: -; CDR3: CASSLVLAEETQYF
V: TRBV4-1; size: -; D: -; CDR3: CASSSHSSNEQFF
V: TRBV10-3; size: -; D: TRBD1; CDR3: CAISESRSGTGAGEQYF
V: TRBV5-4; size: -; D: -; CDR3: CASSPGLDPLSYEQYF
V: TRBV28; size: -; D: -; CDR3: CASSLRVKIPNEQFF
V: TRBV14; size: once; D: TRBD2; CDR3: CASSLTRGLAGVEEQFF
V: TRBV7-9; size: -; D: -; CDR3: CASSLDPWTRGSEKLFF
V: TRBV11-2; size: -; D: -; CDR3: CASSKKPQGPRYGYTF
V: TRBV5-4; size: -; D: -; CDR3: CASSLVTGMSTGELFF
V: TRBV4-2; size: -; D: -; CDR3: CASSQENLDRRAKTRYEQFF
V: TRBV18; size: -; D: -; CDR3: CASSSSSGRDLNTEAFF
V: TRBV10-3; size: once; D: -; CDR3: CAISPPGNTIYF
V: TRBV6-6; size: -; D: TRBD2; CDR3: CASSYSGLAGAETQYF
V: TRBV28; size: -; D: -; CDR3: CASSPPFAVFSYNEQFF
V: TRBV6-5; size: -; D: TRBD2; CDR3: CASSYLAGRSYNEQFF
V: TRBV6-5; size: -; D: -; CDR3: CASSKIGGTEAFF
V: TRBV19; size: -; D: -; CDR3: CASSILGTTNQPQHF
V: TRBV27; size: -; D: -; CDR3: CASSKLAGVGSWEAFF
V: TRBV7-3; size: -; D: TRBD1; CDR3: CASSVPGTGGFQPQHF
V: TRBV18; size: -; D: -; CDR3: CASSPGGANTGELFF